This T cell receptor beta chain was identified during a study of monozygotic twins with cystic fibrosis. Findings of the study overall: Unrelated CF individuals shared fewer identical clonotypes than monozygotic CF twins.

The germline V gene encodes CDR1 WNHNN and CDR2 SYGVQD (reference sequence). The J segment lost 4 bases and the V segment lost 6 bases, leaving 7 bases of the junction unmatched. This CDR3 is built from 15 residues. With respect to this clone: Its matching antigen is unknown.

Using immunoSEQ multiplex PCR, the repertoire was profiled, and TCRdb retains in-frame clones only, with some absent. Among 15,000 to 20,000 clones listed, roughly 96% were seen once. Source material: blood. The gene calls are TRBV10-1 and TRBJ2-1; 9 nucleotides match TRBD1. The clonotype originates from a girl aged 2 to 10 with cystic fibrosis. CDR3 sequence: CASSIGTGQYNEQFF. CDR3 bases: TGCGCCAGCAGCATAGGGACAGGGCAGTACAATGAGCAGTTCTTC.